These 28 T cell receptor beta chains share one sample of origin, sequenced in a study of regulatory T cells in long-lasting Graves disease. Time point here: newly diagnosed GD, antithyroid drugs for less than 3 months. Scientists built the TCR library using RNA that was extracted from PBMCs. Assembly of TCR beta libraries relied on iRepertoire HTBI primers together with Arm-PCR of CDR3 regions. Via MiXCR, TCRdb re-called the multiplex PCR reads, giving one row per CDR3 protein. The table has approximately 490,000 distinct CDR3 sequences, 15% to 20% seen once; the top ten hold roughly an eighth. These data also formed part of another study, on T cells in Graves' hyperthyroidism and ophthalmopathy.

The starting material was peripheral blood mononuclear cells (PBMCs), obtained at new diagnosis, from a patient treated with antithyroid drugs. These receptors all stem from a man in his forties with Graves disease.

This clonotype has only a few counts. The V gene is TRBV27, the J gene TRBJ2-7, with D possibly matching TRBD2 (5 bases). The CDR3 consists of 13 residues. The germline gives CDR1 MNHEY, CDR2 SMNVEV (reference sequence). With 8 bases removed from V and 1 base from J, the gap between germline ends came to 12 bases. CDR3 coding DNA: TGTGCCAGCGCTTTTCGGGGTTCCTACGAGCAGTACTTC. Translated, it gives CASAFRGSYEQYF.

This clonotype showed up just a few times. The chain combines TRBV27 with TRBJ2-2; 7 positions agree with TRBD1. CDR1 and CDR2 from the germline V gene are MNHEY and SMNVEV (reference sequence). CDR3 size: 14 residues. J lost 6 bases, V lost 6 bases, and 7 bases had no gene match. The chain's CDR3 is CASSWRQGAGELFF. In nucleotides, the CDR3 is TGTGCCAGCAGCTGGAGACAGGGAGCCGGGGAGCTGTTTTTT.

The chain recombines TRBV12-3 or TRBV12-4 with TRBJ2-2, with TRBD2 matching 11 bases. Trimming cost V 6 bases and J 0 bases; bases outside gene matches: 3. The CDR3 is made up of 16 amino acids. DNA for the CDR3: TGTGCCAGCAGGATAGCGGGAGGGACGAACACCGGGGAGCTGTTTTTT. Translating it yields CASRIAGGTNTGELFF.

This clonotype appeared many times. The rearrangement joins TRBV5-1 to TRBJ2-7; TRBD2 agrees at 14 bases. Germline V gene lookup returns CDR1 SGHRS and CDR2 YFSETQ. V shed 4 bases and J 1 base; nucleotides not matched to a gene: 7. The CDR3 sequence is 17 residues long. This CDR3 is CASSHGLAGGRSYEQYF. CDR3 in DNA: TGCGCCAGCAGCCATGGACTAGCGGGAGGTCGATCCTACGAGCAGTACTTC.

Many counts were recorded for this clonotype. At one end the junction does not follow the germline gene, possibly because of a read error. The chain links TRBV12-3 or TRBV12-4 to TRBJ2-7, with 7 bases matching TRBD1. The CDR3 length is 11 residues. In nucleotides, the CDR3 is TGTGCCAGCAGTTTTGGGCAGGGGGTTGTTTTC. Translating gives CASSFGQGVVF.

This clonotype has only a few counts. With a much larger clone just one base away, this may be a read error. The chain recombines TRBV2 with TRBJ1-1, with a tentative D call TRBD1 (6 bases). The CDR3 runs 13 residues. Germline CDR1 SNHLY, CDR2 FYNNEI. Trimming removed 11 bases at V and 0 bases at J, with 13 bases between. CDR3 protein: CAGAPGVNTEAFF. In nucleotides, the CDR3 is TGTGCCGGCGCGCCAGGGGTGAACACTGAAGCTTTCTTT.

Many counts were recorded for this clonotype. The CDR3 nucleotides are TGTGCCAGCAGCCCGGAGGGGGCGGCTGAAGCTTTCTTT. Translation: CASSPEGAAEAFF. This chain links TRBV7-9 with TRBJ1-1; the match to TRBD1 covers 7 bases. With 5 bases clipped from V and 6 bases from J, the junction kept 6 bases outside the gene matches. The CDR3 is 13 amino acids. Germline V gene lookup returns CDR1 SEHNR and CDR2 FQNEAQ (reference sequence).

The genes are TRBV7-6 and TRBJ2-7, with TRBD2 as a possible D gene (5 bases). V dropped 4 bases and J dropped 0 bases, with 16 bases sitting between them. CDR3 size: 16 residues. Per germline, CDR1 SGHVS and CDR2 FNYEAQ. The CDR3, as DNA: TGTGCCAGCAGCTCGAACCGGGATAAAAGCTCCTACGAGCAGTACTTC. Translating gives CASSSNRDKSSYEQYF.

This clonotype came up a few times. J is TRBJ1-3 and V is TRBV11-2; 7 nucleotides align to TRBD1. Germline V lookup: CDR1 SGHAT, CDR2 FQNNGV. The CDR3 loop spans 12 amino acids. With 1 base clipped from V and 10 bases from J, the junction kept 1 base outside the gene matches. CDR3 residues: CASSLGDRTIYF. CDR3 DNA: TGTGCCAGCAGCTTAGGGGACAGAACCATATATTTT.

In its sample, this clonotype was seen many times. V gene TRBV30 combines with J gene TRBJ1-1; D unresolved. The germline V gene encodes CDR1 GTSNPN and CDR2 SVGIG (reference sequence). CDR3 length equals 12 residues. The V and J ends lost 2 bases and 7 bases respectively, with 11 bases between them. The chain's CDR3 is CAWSTPRSEAFF. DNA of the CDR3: TGTGCCTGGAGTACCCCAAGGAGTGAAGCTTTCTTT.

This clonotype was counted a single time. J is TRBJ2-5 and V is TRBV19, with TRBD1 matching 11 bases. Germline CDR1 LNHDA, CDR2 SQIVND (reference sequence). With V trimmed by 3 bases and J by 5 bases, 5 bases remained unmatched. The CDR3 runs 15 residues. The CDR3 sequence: CASSIRTGGMETQYF. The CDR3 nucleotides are TGTGCCAGTAGTATCAGGACAGGGGGCATGGAGACCCAGTACTTC. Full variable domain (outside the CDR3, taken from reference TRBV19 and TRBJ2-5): DGGITQSPKYLFRKEGQNVTLSCEQNLNHDAMYWYRQDPGQGLRLIYYSQIVNDFQKGDIAEGYSVSREKKESFPLTVTSAQKNPTAFYLCASSIRTGGMETQYFGPGTRLLVL.

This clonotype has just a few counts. The CDR3 DNA sequence: TGTGCCACCAGTGACGGACTAGCGACGGGTTACAATGAGCAGTTCTTC. Translated, it gives CATSDGLATGYNEQFF. The chain couples TRBV24-1 to TRBJ2-1; 9 bases are a match to TRBD2. Looked up from germline, CDR1 is KGHDR and CDR2 is SFDVKD. This CDR3 spans 16 amino acids. The junction had 7 bases not matched to a gene; V was cut back by 4 bases and J by 4 bases.

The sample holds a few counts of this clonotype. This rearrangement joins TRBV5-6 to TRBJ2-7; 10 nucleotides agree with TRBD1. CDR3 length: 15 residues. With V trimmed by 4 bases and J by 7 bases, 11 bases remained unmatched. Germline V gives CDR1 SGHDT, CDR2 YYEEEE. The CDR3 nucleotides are TGTGCCAGCAGCAACCGGGACAGGGGCTTCTGGGAGCAGTACTTC. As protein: CASSNRDRGFWEQYF.

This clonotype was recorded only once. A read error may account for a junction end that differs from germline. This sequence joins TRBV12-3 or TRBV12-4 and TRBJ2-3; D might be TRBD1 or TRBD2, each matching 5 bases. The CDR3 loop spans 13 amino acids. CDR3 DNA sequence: TGTGCCAACAGTTTGGGGGGCACAGATACGCAGTATTTT. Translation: CANSLGGTDTQYF.

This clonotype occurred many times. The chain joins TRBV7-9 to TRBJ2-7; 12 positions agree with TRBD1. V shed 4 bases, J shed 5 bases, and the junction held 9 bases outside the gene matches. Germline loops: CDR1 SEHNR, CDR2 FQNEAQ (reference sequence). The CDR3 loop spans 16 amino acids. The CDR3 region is CASSSYLGTGGDEQYF. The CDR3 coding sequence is TGTGCCAGCAGCTCCTACCTCGGGACAGGGGGCGACGAGCAGTACTTC.

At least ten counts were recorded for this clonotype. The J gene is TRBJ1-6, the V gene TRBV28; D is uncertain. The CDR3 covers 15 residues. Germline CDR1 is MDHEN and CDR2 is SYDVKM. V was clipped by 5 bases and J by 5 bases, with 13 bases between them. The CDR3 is CASSPPRGDNSPLHF. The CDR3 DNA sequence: TGTGCCAGCAGTCCCCCCCGAGGAGATAATTCACCCCTCCACTTT. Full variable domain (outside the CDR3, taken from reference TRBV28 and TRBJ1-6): DVKVTQSSRYLVKRTGEKVFLECVQDMDHENMFWYRQDPGLGLRLIYFSYDVKMKEKGDIPEGYSVSREKKERFSLILESASTNQTSMYLCASSPPRGDNSPLHFGNGTRLTVT.

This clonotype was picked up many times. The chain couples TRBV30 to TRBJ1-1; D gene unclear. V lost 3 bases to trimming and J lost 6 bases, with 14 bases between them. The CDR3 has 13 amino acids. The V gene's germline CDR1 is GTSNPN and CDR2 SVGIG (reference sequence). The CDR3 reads CAWSSGSGSEAFF. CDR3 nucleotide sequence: TGTGCCTGGAGCTCCGGGTCCGGGTCTGAAGCTTTCTTT.

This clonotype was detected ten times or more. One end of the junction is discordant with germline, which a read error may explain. Here the CDR3 DNA reads TGTGCCAGCATGAGACAGGGCACAGATACGCAGTATTTT. It codes for CASMRQGTDTQYF. The chain uses TRBV5-1 and TRBJ2-3; maybe TRBD1 (6 bases). This CDR3 comprises 13 residues. CDR1 and CDR2 (germline): SGHRS, YFSETQ.

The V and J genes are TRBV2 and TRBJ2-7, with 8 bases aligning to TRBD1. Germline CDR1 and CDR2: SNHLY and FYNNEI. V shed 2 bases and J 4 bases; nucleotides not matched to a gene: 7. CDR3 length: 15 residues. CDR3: CASSERTGNWYEQYF. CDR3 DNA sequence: TGTGCCAGCAGTGAACGGACAGGGAACTGGTACGAGCAGTACTTC.

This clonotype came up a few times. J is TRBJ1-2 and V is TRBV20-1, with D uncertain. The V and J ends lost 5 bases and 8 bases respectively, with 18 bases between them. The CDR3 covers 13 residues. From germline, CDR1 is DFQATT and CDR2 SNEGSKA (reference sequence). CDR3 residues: CSAPVTGRGGYTF. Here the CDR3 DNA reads TGCAGTGCTCCAGTAACCGGGCGCGGCGGCTACACCTTC.

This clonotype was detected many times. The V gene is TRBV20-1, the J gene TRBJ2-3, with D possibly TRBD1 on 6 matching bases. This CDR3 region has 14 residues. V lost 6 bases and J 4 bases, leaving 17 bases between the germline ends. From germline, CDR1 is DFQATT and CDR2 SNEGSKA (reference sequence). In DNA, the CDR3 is TGCAGTGCCCCGGGAACAGGGCCTTCAGATACGCAGTATTTT. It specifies CSAPGTGPSDTQYF.

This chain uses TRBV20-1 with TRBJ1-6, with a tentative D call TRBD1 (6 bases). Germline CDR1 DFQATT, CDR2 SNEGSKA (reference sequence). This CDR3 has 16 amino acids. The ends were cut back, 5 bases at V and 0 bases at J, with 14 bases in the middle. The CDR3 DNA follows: TGCAGTGCTCGGAAGACAGGAAGCTCCTATAATTCACCCCTCCACTTT. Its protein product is CSARKTGSSYNSPLHF.

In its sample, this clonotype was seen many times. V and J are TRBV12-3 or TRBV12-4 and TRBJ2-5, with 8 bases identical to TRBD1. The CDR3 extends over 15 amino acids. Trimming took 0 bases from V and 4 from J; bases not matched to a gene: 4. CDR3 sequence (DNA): TGTGCCAGCAGTTTAGCATCAGGGGGCCGAGAGACCCAGTACTTC. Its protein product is CASSLASGGRETQYF.

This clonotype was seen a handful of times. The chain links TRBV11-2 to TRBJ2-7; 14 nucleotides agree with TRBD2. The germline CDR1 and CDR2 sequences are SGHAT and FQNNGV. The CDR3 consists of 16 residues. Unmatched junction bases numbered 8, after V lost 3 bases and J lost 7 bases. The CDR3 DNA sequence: TGTGCCAGCAGCTTTCGGACTAGCGGGAGGAAGGATGAGCAGTACTTC. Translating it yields CASSFRTSGRKDEQYF.

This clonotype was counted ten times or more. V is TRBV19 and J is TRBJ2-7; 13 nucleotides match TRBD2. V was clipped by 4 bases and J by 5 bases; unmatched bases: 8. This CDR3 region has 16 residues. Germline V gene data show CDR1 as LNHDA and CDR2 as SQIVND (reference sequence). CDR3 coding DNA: TGTGCCAGTAGTACTCGGACTAGCGGGAGTAAGCACGAGCAGTACTTC. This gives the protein CASSTRTSGSKHEQYF.

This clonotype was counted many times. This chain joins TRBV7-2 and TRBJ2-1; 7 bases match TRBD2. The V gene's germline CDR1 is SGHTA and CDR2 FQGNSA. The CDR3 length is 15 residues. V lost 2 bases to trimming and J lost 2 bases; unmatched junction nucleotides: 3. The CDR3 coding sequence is TGTGCCAGCAGCTTAAGGGACTACGCCTACAATGAGCAGTTCTTC. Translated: CASSLRDYAYNEQFF.

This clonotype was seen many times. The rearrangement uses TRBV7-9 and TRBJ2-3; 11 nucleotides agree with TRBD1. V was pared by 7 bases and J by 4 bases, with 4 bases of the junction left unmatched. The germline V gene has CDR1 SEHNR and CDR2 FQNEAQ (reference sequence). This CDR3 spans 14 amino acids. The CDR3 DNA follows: TGTGCCAGCAAGGACAGGGGGCTCCCAGATACGCAGTATTTT. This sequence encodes CASKDRGLPDTQYF.

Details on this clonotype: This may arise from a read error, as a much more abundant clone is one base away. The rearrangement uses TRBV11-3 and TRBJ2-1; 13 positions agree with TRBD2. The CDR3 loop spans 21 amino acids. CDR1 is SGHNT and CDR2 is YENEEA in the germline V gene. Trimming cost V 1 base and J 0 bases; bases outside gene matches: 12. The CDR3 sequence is CASSLGLGRGLAGASYNEQFF. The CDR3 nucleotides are TGTGCCAGCAGCTTAGGGTTAGGCAGAGGACTAGCGGGAGCCTCCTACAATGAGCAGTTCTTC.